This T cell receptor beta chain was recovered during a study of radiotherapy plus CTLA-4 blockade in lung cancer. Looked up from germline, CDR1 is LNHDA and CDR2 is SQIVND (reference sequence). The V gene lost 3 bases and the J gene lost 4 bases, with 9 bases spanning the gap. The CDR3 loop spans 13 amino acids. Libraries were prepared by immunoSEQ multiplex PCR; TCRdb keeps only in-frame clonotypes and omits some of them. This table has 78,000 or so clones, approximately 86% appearing once. The rearrangement links TRBV19 to TRBJ1-2; no clear D gene. The source is a human donor with non-small cell lung cancer who had stable disease on radiotherapy plus ipilimumab. Here the sequenced sample was peripheral blood, taken from a patient treated with radiotherapy plus ipilimumab. The CDR3 loop reads CASSIVGPYGYTF. Here the CDR3 DNA reads TGTGCCAGTAGTATCGTTGGACCCTATGGCTACACCTTC.